This TCR beta chain was identified during a study of post-analysis software for immune sequencing data. Study details: Relapsing-remitting, secondary progressive and progressive-relapsing multiple sclerosis courses were included. Findings and limits, study-wide: TRBV segments more frequent in patients than in controls numbered about five and included TRBV5-6, TRBV5-1 and TRBV20-1. Controls had significantly higher normalized Chao1 diversity than multiple sclerosis patients. The F measure placed samples prepared in the same batch into strongly shared clusters.

V was cut by 0 bases and J by 5 bases, with 10 bases left in between. This CDR3 region has 14 residues. Germline V gene lookup returns CDR1 SGHTA and CDR2 FQGNSA. Unique molecular identifiers tagged the TCR beta cDNA libraries. Via MiXCR, TCRdb re-called the PCR reads, giving one row per CDR3 protein. The table shows about half a million distinct CDR3 sequences, with 34% occurring only once. This clonotype turned up a few times. What it binds is unknown. Specimen: blood. This clonotype was obtained from a girl aged 2 to 17 with multiple sclerosis. J is TRBJ2-5 and V is TRBV7-2; D uncertain. DNA of the CDR3: TGTGCCAGCAGCTTAGCCCAGCTGTGGGAGACCCAGTACTTC. It is translated as CASSLAQLWETQYF.